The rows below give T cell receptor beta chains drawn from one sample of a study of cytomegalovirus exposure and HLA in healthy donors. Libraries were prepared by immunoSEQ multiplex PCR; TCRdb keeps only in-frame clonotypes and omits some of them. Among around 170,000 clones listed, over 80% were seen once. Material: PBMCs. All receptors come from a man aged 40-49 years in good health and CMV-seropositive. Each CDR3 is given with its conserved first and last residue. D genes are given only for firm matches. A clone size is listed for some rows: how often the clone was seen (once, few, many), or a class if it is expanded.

CDR3 DNA: TGTGCCAGAAGCTTGAGGGGCAGGTCCACTGAAGCTTTCTTT
CDR3 protein: CARSLRGRSTEAFF
V gene: TRBV5-3
clone size: .
D gene: .
J gene: TRBJ1-1

CDR3 DNA: TGTGCCAGCAGCCCTGGACACCTACTGCAGGATACGCAGTATTTT
CDR3 protein: CASSPGHLLQDTQYF
V gene: TRBV7-9
clone size: .
D gene: .
J gene: TRBJ2-3

CDR3 DNA: TGTGCCAGCAGATGGGGACAGGGGGCGGATCAGCCCCAGCATTTT
CDR3 protein: CASRWGQGADQPQHF
V gene: TRBV6-6
clone size: .
D gene: TRBD1
J gene: TRBJ1-5

CDR3 DNA: TGTGCCAGCAGCCGCCGGGACAGGGGCTATGGCTACACCTTC
CDR3 protein: CASSRRDRGYGYTF
V gene: TRBV5-4
clone size: .
D gene: TRBD1
J gene: TRBJ1-2

CDR3 DNA: TGTGCCAGCAGTACCCGGACAGGGACCGACATGAACACTGAAGCTTTCTTT
CDR3 protein: CASSTRTGTDMNTEAFF
V gene: TRBV27
clone size: .
D gene: TRBD1
J gene: TRBJ1-1

CDR3 DNA: TGTGCCAGCAGCCGAGGGGGCGCATACTATGGCTACACCTTC
CDR3 protein: CASSRGGAYYGYTF
V gene: TRBV14
clone size: .
D gene: TRBD1
J gene: TRBJ1-2

CDR3 DNA: TGTTCCAGCAGCCCCTCGTCAGAGACCCAGTACTTC
CDR3 protein: CSSSPSSETQYF
V gene: TRBV7-9
clone size: .
D gene: .
J gene: TRBJ2-5

CDR3 DNA: TGTGCCAGCAGCCAAGAGGGGCCAGGGAGCACAGATACGCAGTATTTT
CDR3 protein: CASSQEGPGSTDTQYF
V gene: TRBV4-2
clone size: few
D gene: .
J gene: TRBJ2-3

CDR3 DNA: TGTGCCAGCACCCCTGAGGCGGGGGCTAGCTATGGCTACACCTTC
CDR3 protein: CASTPEAGASYGYTF
V gene: TRBV7-2
clone size: .
D gene: .
J gene: TRBJ1-2

CDR3 DNA: TGTGCCAGCAGTCCCCTCTCTGGCTACACCTTC
CDR3 protein: CASSPLSGYTF
V gene: TRBV28
clone size: .
D gene: .
J gene: TRBJ1-2

CDR3 DNA: TGTGCCAGCAGCCGACAGGGAGTTAATGAAAAACTGTTTTTT
CDR3 protein: CASSRQGVNEKLFF
V gene: TRBV5-4
clone size: .
D gene: TRBD1
J gene: TRBJ1-4

CDR3 DNA: TGTGCCAGCAGCTTAGTAGCGGGGGGTTATGAGACCCAGTACTTC
CDR3 protein: CASSLVAGGYETQYF
V gene: TRBV7-6
clone size: .
D gene: TRBD2
J gene: TRBJ2-5